This T cell receptor beta chain was recorded in a study of cytomegalovirus exposure and HLA in healthy donors. For the study at large: Earlier findings included 117 million unique TCR beta sequences obtained from about 179 million T cells. HLA-typed donors were the source of approximately 85 million unique TCRs held in an early data release.

The V end was cut by 6 bases, the J end by 3 bases, with 8 bases between. CDR1 and CDR2 from the germline V gene are MNHEY and SVGAGI. The CDR3 spans 12 residues. PCR was performed using 60 Vbeta and 13 Jbeta primers. Produced via immunoSEQ multiplex PCR; TCRdb's table is partial and in-frame only. The data contain approximately 150,000 clones, around 80% of them singletons. On this clone itself: Antigen unknown.

This donor's file did not include a recorded CMV serostatus. Study outcomes and limitations: Confirmation was obtained in vitro that three CMV-associated chains are specific for CMV antigens.

The receptor's source is a human donor in good health. Sequenced sample: PBMCs. The gene calls are TRBV6-5 and TRBJ1-1, with unresolved D. This CDR3 is CASSPGDTEAFF. CDR3 DNA sequence: TGTGCCAGCAGCCCCGGGGACACTGAAGCTTTCTTT.